This T cell receptor (beta chain) stems from a study of OX40 agonist ivuxolimab in advanced cancers. About the study: Therapy given before enrollment (anti-PD-1, anti-PD-L1 or anti-CTLA-4) was allowed, and over 35% had some.

Profiling relied on immunoSEQ multiplex PCR, and the TCRdb table lists in-frame clones only, not all of them. The sample includes some 130,000 clones, 85% to 95% of them seen just once. V lost 5 bases and J lost 3, with 13 bases in between. CDR3 length: 15 residues. Per germline, CDR1 SGHTA and CDR2 FQGNSA. The chain has TRBV7-2 and TRBJ1-4; the D gene is possibly TRBD1 (5 bases). The sequence was collected from an adult with an advanced solid tumor such as melanoma, head and neck, liver or kidney cancer. The sample consisted of CD4+ or CD8+ T cells sorted from blood, taken in a trial of the OX40 agonist ivuxolimab. The chain's CDR3 is CASSGDGGSNEKLFF. In DNA form, the CDR3 reads TGTGCCAGCAGCGGGGACGGGGGTTCTAATGAAAAACTGTTTTTT.